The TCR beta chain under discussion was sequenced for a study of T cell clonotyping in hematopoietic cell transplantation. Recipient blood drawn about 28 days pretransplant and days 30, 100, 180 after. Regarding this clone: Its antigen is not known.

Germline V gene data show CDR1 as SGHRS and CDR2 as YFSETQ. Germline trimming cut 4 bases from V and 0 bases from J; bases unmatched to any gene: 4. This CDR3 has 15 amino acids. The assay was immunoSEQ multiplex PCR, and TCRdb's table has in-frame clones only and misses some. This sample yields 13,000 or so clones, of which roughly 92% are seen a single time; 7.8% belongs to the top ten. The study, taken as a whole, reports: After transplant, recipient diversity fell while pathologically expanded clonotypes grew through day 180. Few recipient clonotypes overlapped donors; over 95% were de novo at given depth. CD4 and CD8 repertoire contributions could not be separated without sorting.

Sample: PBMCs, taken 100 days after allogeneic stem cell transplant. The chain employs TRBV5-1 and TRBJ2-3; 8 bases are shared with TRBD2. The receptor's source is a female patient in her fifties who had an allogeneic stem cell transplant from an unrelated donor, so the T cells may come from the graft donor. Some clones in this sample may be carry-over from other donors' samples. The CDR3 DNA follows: TGCGCCAGCAGCGGGCGGGGGGCTAGCACAGATACGCAGTATTTT. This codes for CASSGRGASTDTQYF.